The TCR beta chain described here comes from a study of blood T cell repertoires in COVID-19. About the study: Researchers got acute and convalescent COVID-19 samples from the United States, Italy and Spain.

Germline trimming cut 6 bases from V and 7 bases from J; bases unmatched to any gene: 9. The CDR3 covers 15 residues. Germline CDR1 and CDR2: SEHNR and FQNEAQ (reference sequence). How the authors handled the data: The assay estimated nucleated cells by amplifying reference gene primers. TCRdb keeps only in-frame clones here, not all; method: immunoSEQ multiplex PCR. Clone size and the V and J calls come from that table; the DNA yielded D and trimming. The table shows hundreds of thousands of clones, with roughly 87% occurring only once. Individuals aged roughly 18 to 90 years were recruited from about two dozen US areas. Participants were placed into cohorts based on the clinical history they reported.

Specimen: PBMCs or T cells enriched from blood (not recorded which). This TCR was recovered from a woman aged 18-30 years with acute COVID-19. This chain links TRBV7-9 with TRBJ2-1; 10 nucleotides line up with TRBD2. Here the CDR3 reads CASRPLAGVSNEQFF. DNA of the CDR3: TGTGCCAGCAGACCGCTAGCGGGGGTCAGTAATGAGCAGTTCTTC. Filled out from reference TRBV7-9 and TRBJ2-1, the complete variable domain reads DTGVSQNPRHKITKRGQNVTFRCDPISEHNRLYWYRQTLGQGPEFLTYFQNEAQLEKSRLLSDRFSAERPKGSFSTLEIQRTEQGDSAMYLCASRPLAGVSNEQFFGPGTRLTVL.